This TCR beta chain was identified in a study of beta chain features in type 1 diabetes. Study-level points and caveats: Type 1 diabetes patients had moderately but significantly shorter TCRB CDR3s in all four CD4+ subsets. A pattern of fewer insertions and more deletions at VDJ junctions was seen in type 1 diabetes patients.

CD4+ cells of the naive, central memory, regulatory and stem cell-like memory types were sorted via CD45RO/CCR7/CD25/CD127/CD95/CD27. As for this clone: The antigen is undetermined.

cDNA synthesis used the whole RNA isolate, giving expressed TCRB sequences. Profiling relied on immunoSEQ multiplex PCR, and the TCRdb table lists in-frame clones only, not all of them. The sample lists 50,000 or so clones, around 45% seen once, with more than 0.1% in the top ten. The CDR3 sequence is 15 residues long. Per the germline V gene, CDR1 is SGHNT and CDR2 is YYREEE (reference sequence). Trimming stripped 6 bases from V and 5 bases from J, with 18 bases between. Sequenced: stem cell memory CD4+ T cells from blood. This clonotype was sampled from a man younger than 40 with type 1 diabetes. J is TRBJ2-1 and V is TRBV5-4; TRBD2 might be the D (6 bases). CDR3 protein: CASNLGGVNHNEQFF. The CDR3 DNA reads TGTGCCAGCAACCTCGGGGGAGTAAATCACAATGAGCAGTTCTTC.